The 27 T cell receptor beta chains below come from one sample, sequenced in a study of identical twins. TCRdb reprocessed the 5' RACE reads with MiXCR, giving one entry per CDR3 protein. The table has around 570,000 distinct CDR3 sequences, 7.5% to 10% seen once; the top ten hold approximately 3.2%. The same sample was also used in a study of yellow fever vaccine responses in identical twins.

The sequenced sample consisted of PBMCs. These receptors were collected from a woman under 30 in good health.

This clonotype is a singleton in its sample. The CDR3 nucleotides read TGTGCCACCAGTGATGCATATACGCAGTATTTT. Protein: CATSDAYTQYF. The chain joins TRBV24-1 to TRBJ2-3; D gene ambiguous. Trimming shortened V by 3 bases and J by 7 bases, and 4 bases separated the two germline ends. The germline V gene encodes CDR1 KGHDR and CDR2 SFDVKD. CDR3 length: 11 amino acids.

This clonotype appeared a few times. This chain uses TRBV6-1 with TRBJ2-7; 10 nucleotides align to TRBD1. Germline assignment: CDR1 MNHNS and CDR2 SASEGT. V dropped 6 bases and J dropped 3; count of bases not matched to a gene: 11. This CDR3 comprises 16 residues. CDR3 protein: CASRLSGTGVSYEQYF. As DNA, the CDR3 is TGTGCCAGCAGACTGTCGGGGACAGGGGTTAGCTACGAGCAGTACTTC.

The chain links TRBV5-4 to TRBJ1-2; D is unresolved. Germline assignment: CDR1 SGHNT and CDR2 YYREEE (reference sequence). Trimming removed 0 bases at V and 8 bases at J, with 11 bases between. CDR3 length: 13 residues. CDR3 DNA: TGTGCCAGCAGCTTGGTGTCAGGCTGGGGCTACACCTTC. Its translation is CASSLVSGWGYTF.

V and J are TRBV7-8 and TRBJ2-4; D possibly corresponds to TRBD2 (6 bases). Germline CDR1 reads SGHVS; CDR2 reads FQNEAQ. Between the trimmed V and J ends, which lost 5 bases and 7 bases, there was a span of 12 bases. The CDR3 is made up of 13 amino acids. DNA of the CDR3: TGTGCCAGCAGCACCATCGCGGGGAACATTCAGTACTTC. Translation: CASSTIAGNIQYF.

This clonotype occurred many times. The CDR3 DNA reads TGTGCCAGCAGCGTAGTTAGCGGGGGCACAGATACGCAGTATTTT. Its protein product is CASSVVSGGTDTQYF. The V and J genes are TRBV9 and TRBJ2-3, with 8 bases matching TRBD2. This CDR3 has 15 amino acids. CDR1 and CDR2 from the germline V gene are SGDLS and YYNGEE. Unmatched junction bases numbered 1, after V lost 0 bases and J lost 1 base.

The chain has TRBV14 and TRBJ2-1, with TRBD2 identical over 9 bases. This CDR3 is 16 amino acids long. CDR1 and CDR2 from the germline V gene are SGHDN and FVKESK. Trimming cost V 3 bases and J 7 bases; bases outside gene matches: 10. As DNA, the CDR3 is TGTGCCAGCAGCCATACTCCGGGACTAGCTAAGAATGAGCAGTTCTTC. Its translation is CASSHTPGLAKNEQFF.

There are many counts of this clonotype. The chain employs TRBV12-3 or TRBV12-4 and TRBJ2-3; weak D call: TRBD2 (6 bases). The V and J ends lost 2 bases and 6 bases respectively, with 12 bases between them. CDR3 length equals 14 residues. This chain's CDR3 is CASSLSTRRDTQYF. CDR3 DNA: TGTGCCAGCAGTTTATCGACTAGGCGGGATACGCAGTATTTT.

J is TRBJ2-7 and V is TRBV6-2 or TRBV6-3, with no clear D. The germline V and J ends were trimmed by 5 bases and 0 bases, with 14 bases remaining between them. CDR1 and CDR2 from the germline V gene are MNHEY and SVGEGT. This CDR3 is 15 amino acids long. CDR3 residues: CASSRIVTASYEQYF. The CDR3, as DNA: TGTGCCAGCAGTCGGATAGTGACGGCCTCCTACGAGCAGTACTTC.

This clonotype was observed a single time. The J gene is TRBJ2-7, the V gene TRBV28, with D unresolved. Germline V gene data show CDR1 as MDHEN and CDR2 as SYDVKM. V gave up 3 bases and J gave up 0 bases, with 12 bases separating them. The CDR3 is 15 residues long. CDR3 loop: CASSLLGSISYEQYF. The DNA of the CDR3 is TGTGCCAGCAGTTTGTTGGGCTCCATCTCCTACGAGCAGTACTTC.

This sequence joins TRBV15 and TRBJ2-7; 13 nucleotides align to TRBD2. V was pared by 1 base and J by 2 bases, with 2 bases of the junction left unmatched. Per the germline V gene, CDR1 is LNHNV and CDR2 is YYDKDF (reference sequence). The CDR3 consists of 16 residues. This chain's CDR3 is CATSRGGLAGAYEQYF. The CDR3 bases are TGTGCCACCAGCAGAGGAGGACTAGCGGGAGCCTACGAGCAGTACTTC.

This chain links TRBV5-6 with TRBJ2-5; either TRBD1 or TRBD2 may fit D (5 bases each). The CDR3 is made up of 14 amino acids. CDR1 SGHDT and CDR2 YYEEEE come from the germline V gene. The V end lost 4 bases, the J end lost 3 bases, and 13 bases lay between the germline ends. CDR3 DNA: TGTGCCAGCAGCCTCGAGGGGATAGAAGAGACCCAGTACTTC. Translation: CASSLEGIEETQYF.

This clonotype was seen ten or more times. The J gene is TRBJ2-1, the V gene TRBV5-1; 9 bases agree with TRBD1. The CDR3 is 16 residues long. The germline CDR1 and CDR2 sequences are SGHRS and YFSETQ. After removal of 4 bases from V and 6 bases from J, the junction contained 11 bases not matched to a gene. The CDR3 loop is CASSPGQGYIGNEQFF. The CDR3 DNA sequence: TGCGCCAGCAGCCCGGGACAGGGTTATATCGGCAATGAGCAGTTCTTC.

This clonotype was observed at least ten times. CDR3 region: CATSDPAVAQGGGELFF. The CDR3 nucleotides read TGTGCCACCAGTGACCCCGCAGTGGCCCAAGGAGGCGGGGAGCTGTTTTTT. The gene calls are TRBV24-1 and TRBJ2-2; possibly TRBD2 for D (5 bases). Germline CDR1 KGHDR, CDR2 SFDVKD. The CDR3 spans 17 residues. V lost 4 bases to trimming and J lost 7 bases, with 21 bases between them.

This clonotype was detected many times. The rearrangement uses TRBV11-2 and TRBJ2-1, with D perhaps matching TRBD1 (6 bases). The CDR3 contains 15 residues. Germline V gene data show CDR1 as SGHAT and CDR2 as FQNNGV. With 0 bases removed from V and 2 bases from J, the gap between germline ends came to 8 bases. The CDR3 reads CASSLEGAAYNEQFF. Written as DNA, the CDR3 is TGTGCCAGCAGCTTAGAGGGGGCGGCCTACAATGAGCAGTTCTTC.

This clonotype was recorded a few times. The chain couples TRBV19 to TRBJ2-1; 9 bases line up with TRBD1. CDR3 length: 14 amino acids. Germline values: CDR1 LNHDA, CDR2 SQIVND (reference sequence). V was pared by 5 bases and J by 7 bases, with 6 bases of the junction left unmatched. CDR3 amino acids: CASSSGQGLNEQFF. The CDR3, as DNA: TGTGCCAGTAGTTCCGGACAGGGGTTGAATGAGCAGTTCTTC.

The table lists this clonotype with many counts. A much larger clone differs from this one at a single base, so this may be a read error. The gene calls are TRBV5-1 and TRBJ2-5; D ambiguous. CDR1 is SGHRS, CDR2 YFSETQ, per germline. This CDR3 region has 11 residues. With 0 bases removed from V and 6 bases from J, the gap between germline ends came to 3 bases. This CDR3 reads CASSLEQTQYF. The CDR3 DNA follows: TGCGCCAGCAGCTTGGAACAGACCCAGTACTTC.

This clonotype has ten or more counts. The CDR3 region is CASSQGGRNSPLHF. Written as DNA, the CDR3 is TGTGCCAGCAGCCAAGGGGGAAGGAATTCACCCCTCCACTTT. This chain links TRBV3-1 with TRBJ1-6; no clear D gene. This CDR3 spans 14 amino acids. The V and J ends lost 1 base and 7 bases respectively, with 8 bases between them. In germline, CDR1 is LGHDT, CDR2 YNNKEL (reference sequence).

The CDR3 reads CSVAQDTDTQYF. The CDR3 coding sequence is TGCAGCGTTGCACAGGACACAGATACGCAGTATTTT. The chain combines TRBV29-1 with TRBJ2-3, with D possibly being TRBD1 (5 bases). V shed 4 bases and J shed 2 bases, with 7 bases lying between them. Germline CDR1 is SQVTM and CDR2 is ANQGSEA. CDR3 length: 12 residues.

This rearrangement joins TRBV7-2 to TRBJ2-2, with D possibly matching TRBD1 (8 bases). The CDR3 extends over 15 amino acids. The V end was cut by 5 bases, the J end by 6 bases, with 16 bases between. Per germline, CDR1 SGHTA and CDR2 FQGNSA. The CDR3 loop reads CASSQGAGASGELFF. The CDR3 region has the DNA TGTGCCAGCAGCCAGGGGGCGGGAGCGTCCGGGGAGCTGTTTTTT. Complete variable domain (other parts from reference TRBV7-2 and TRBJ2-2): GAGVSQSPSNKVTEKGKDVELRCDPISGHTALYWYRQSLGQGLEFLIYFQGNSAPDKSGLPSDRFSAERTGGSVSTLTIQRTQQEDSAVYLCASSQGAGASGELFFGEGSRLTVL.

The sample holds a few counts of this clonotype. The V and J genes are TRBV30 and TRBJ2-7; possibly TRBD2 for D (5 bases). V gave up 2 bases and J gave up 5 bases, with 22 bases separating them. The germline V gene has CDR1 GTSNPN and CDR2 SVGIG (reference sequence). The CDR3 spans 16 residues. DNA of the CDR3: TGTGCCTGGAGTCCCTCAAGGACTCCCCTGGGAAACGAGCAGTACTTC. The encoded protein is CAWSPSRTPLGNEQYF.

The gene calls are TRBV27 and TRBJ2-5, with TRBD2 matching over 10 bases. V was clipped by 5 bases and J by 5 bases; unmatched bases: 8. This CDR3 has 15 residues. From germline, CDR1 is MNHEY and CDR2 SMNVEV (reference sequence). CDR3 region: CASSPPGLAFETQYF. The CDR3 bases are TGTGCCAGCAGTCCGCCGGGACTAGCGTTTGAGACCCAGTACTTC.

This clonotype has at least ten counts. CDR3 nucleotides: TGCGCCACCCGTTACCGGGAGCGGGAGACCCAGTACTTC. As protein: CATRYRERETQYF. V is TRBV10-2 and J is TRBJ2-5; possibly TRBD2 for D (6 bases). Trimming stripped 10 bases from V and 5 bases from J, with 17 bases between. From germline, CDR1 is WSHSY and CDR2 SAAADI. CDR3 length equals 13 residues.

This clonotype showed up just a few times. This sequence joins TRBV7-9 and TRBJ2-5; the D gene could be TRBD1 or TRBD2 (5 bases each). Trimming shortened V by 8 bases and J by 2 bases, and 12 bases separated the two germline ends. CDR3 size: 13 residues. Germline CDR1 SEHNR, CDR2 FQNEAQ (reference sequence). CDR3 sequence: CASGDGSQETQYF. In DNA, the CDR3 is TGTGCCAGCGGGGACGGATCACAAGAGACCCAGTACTTC.

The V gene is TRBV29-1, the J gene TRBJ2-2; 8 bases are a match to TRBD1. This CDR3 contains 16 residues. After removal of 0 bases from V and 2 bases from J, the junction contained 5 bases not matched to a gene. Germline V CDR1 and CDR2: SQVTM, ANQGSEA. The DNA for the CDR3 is TGCAGCGTTGAAGATCGTGACAGGGGAAACACCGGGGAGCTGTTTTTT. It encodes CSVEDRDRGNTGELFF.

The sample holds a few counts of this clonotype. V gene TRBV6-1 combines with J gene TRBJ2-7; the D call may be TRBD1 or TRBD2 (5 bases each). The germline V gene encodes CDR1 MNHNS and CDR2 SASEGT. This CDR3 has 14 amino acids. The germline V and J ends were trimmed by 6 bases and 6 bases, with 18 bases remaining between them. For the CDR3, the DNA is TGTGCCAGCAGCTCCGGGACCCCTCGGGGCGAGCAGTACTTC. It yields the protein CASSSGTPRGEQYF.

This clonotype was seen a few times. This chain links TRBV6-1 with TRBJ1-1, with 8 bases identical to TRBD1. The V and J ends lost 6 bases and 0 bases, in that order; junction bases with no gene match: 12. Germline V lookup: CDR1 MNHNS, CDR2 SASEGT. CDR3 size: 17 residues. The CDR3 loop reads CASRTDREGELNTEAFF. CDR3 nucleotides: TGTGCCAGCAGAACGGACAGGGAGGGAGAGTTGAACACTGAAGCTTTCTTT.

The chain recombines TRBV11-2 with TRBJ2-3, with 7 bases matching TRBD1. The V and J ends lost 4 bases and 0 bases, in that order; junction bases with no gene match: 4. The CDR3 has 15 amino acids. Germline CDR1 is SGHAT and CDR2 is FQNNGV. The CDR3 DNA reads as TGTGCCAGCAGCTCCACGACAGGGAGCACAGATACGCAGTATTTT. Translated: CASSSTTGSTDTQYF.